This TCR beta chain was sequenced for a study of cytomegalovirus exposure and HLA in healthy donors. Study in general: About 80 million unique TCR sequences came from HLA-typed donors in an early release. Study results and caveats: Solely CMV serostatus was available to characterize immune exposure. TCR beta sequences numbering around 15,000 were associated with HLA alleles at 0.05 false discovery rate in a later analysis. TCR sequences were mostly rare, though some public TCRs occurred in many donors.

This PCR relied on a set of 60 Vbeta primers and 13 Jbeta primers. TCRdb's table, derived via immunoSEQ multiplex PCR, lists solely in-frame clones and lacks some. The table lists about 140,000 clones, roughly 80% of them singletons. CDR1 SGHTA and CDR2 FQGTGA come from the germline V gene. The CDR3 totals 12 residues. Between the trimmed V and J ends, which lost 5 bases and 6 bases, there was a span of 9 bases. Points on this clone: Its antigen is not known.

V gene TRBV7-3 combines with J gene TRBJ2-3; the D is unclear. The sequenced sample was PBMCs. This sequence originates from a woman aged 45-59 years in good health and CMV-seropositive. As DNA, the CDR3 is TGTGCCAGCAGCCCGTCCGGTGATACGCAGTATTTT. Its protein is CASSPSGDTQYF.